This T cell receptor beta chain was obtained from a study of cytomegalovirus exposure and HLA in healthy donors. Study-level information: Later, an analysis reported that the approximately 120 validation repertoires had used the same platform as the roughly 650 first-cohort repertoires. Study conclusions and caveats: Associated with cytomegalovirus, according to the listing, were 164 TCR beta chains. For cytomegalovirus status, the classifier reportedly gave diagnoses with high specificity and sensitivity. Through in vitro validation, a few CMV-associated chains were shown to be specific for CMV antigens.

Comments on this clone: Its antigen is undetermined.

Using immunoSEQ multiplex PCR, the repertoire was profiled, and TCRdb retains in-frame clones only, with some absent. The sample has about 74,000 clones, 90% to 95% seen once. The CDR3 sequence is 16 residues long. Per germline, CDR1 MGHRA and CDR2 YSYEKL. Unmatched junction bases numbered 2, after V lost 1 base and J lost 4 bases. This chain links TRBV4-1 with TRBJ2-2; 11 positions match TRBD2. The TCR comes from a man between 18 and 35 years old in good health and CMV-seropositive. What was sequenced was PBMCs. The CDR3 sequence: CASSQGLAGGTGELFF. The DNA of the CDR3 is TGCGCCAGCAGCCAAGGCCTAGCGGGGGGCACCGGGGAGCTGTTTTTT.